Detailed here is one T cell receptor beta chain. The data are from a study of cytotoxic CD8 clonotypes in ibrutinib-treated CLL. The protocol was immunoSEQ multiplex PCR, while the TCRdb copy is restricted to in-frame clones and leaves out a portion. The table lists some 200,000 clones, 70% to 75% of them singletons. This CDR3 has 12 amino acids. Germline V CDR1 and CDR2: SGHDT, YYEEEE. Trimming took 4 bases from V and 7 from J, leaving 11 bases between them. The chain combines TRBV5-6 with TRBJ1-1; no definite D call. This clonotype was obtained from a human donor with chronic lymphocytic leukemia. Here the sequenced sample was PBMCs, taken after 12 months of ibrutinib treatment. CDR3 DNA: TGTGCCAGCAGCCGTTCCGAAGTTGAAGCTTTCTTT. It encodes CASSRSEVEAFF. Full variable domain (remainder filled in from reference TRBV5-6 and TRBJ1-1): DAGVTQSPTHLIKTRGQQVTLRCSPKSGHDTVSWYQQALGQGPQFIFQYYEEEERQRGNFPDRFSGHQFPNYSSELNVNALLLGDSALYLCASSRSEVEAFFGQGTRLTVV.